Below, 24 T cell receptor beta chains from the same sample are listed, as sequenced in a study of T-cell reconstitution after alpha-beta-depleted transplantation in children. Preparing the TCRbeta library involved the use of unique molecular identifiers. TCRdb itself ran the PCR reads through MiXCR, one entry per CDR3 protein. There are a few hundred thousand distinct CDR3 sequences in the sample; 43% occur only once, and approximately 30% lies in the top ten. The specimen comprised PBMCs, sampled before TCRalphabeta/CD19-depleted stem cell transplant. These receptors were collected from a girl aged 2-10 years with aplastic anemia, due to receive a stem cell transplant.

The genes are TRBV12-3 or TRBV12-4 and TRBJ2-1; 7 nucleotides agree with TRBD2. Trimming took 4 bases from V and 4 from J; bases not matched to a gene: 4. The CDR3 spans 14 residues. For the CDR3, the DNA is TGTGCCAGCAGTTGGGCGGGAGTTTACAATGAGCAGTTCTTC. Translating it yields CASSWAGVYNEQFF.

The V and J genes are TRBV29-1 and TRBJ2-1; possibly TRBD1 or TRBD2 for D (6 bases each). From germline, CDR1 is SQVTM and CDR2 ANQGSEA. The CDR3 covers 16 residues. Trimming left V 3 bases short and J 0 bases short, with 15 bases between. As DNA, the CDR3 is TGCAGCGTTGATTCACGGGGGCGTAGCTCCTACAATGAGCAGTTCTTC. This translates into CSVDSRGRSSYNEQFF.

This clonotype has only a few counts. The rearrangement uses TRBV20-1 and TRBJ2-3; a weak D match, TRBD1 (5 bases). The CDR3 spans 11 residues. Germline V gene lookup returns CDR1 DFQATT and CDR2 SNEGSKA (reference sequence). Trimming cost V 6 bases and J 5 bases, with 9 bases left between them. DNA of the CDR3: TGCAGTGCGGAAAGGGGAGATACGCAGTATTTT. Amino acids: CSAERGDTQYF.

The CDR3 spells CASSLTVTGRTEAFF. DNA for the CDR3: TGCGCCAGCAGCTTGACCGTGACAGGGAGGACTGAAGCTTTCTTT. This chain uses TRBV5-1 with TRBJ1-1, with 7 bases lining up with TRBD1. Losses at the gene ends were 1 base for V and 5 bases for J; bases not matched to a gene: 8. The CDR3 is made up of 15 amino acids. Germline values: CDR1 SGHRS, CDR2 YFSETQ.

This sequence joins TRBV7-9 and TRBJ2-1, with a tentative D call TRBD2 (5 bases). Germline assignment: CDR1 SEHNR and CDR2 FQNEAQ (reference sequence). The CDR3 has 14 amino acids. V lost 2 bases to trimming and J lost 4 bases, with 9 bases between them. DNA for the CDR3: TGTGCCAGCAGCTTACCCGGGGATTACAATGAGCAGTTCTTC. This translates into CASSLPGDYNEQFF.

V is TRBV24-1 and J is TRBJ2-2; D is unresolved. The CDR3 is 14 amino acids. Per the germline V gene, CDR1 is KGHDR and CDR2 is SFDVKD. V gave up 8 bases and J gave up 1 base, with 10 bases separating them. CDR3 residues: CATKDNRNTGELFF. In nucleotides, the CDR3 is TGTGCCACCAAGGATAACAGGAACACCGGGGAGCTGTTTTTT.

The chain couples TRBV28 to TRBJ2-1; 9 bases map to TRBD2. The V gene end was trimmed by 5 bases and the J gene end by 6 bases; junction bases not matched to a gene: 8. The CDR3 has 15 residues. Per the germline V gene, CDR1 is MDHEN and CDR2 is SYDVKM. CDR3 loop: CASSPATSGRNEQFF. CDR3 sequence (DNA): TGTGCCAGCAGTCCCGCGACTAGCGGCCGCAATGAGCAGTTCTTC.

This clonotype was observed at least ten times. The chain joins TRBV5-5 to TRBJ2-3, with TRBD2 matching 16 bases. The V segment lost 4 bases and the J segment 9 bases; nucleotides outside the gene matches: 8. Germline V gene sequence: CDR1 SGHKS, CDR2 YYEKEE (reference sequence). This CDR3 spans 16 amino acids. CDR3 region: CASSTGLAGGIGTQYF. CDR3 DNA sequence: TGTGCCAGCAGCACGGGACTAGCGGGAGGGATAGGGACGCAGTATTTT.

This clonotype was counted between two and nine times. The rearrangement uses TRBV12-3 or TRBV12-4 and TRBJ2-1; 9 positions match TRBD2. CDR3 length: 17 residues. The ends lost 5 bases at V and 6 bases at J; junction bases unmatched: 14. The CDR3 bases are TGTGCCAGCAGTAGATTCGTAGCGGGAGCGGGCTTCAATGAGCAGTTCTTC. It codes for CASSRFVAGAGFNEQFF.

This clonotype has only a few counts. The V and J genes are TRBV20-1 and TRBJ2-3; D remains ambiguous. This CDR3 is 12 amino acids long. Between the trimmed V and J ends, which lost 5 bases and 5 bases, there was a span of 11 bases. CDR1 is DFQATT and CDR2 is SNEGSKA in the germline V gene (reference sequence). Here the CDR3 reads CSASSPQDTQYF. CDR3 sequence (DNA): TGCAGTGCTTCCTCCCCACAAGATACGCAGTATTTT.

This clonotype came up once. This sequence joins TRBV6-5 and TRBJ2-6; a possible D gene is TRBD1 (6 bases). The ends were cut back, 2 bases at V and 0 bases at J, with 8 bases in the middle. The CDR3 is 16 amino acids. Germline V gene data show CDR1 as MNHEY and CDR2 as SVGAGI. DNA for the CDR3: TGTGCCAGCAGTTACGGGACACCCTCTGGGGCCAACGTCCTGACTTTC. It translates to CASSYGTPSGANVLTF.

The CDR3 DNA is TGTGCCAGCAGCCCGACAGCGGGAGAAGGGGCAGATACGCAGTATTTT. Protein product: CASSPTAGEGADTQYF. V and J are TRBV7-9 and TRBJ2-3, with 8 bases matching TRBD2. V gave up 5 bases and J gave up 4 bases; unmatched junction bases: 11. Germline V lookup: CDR1 SEHNR, CDR2 FQNEAQ (reference sequence). This CDR3 has 16 residues.

This chain uses TRBV5-1 with TRBJ1-1, with 7 bases fitting TRBD1. CDR1 and CDR2 (germline): SGHRS, YFSETQ. The CDR3 runs to 12 residues. V shed 5 bases and J 8 bases; nucleotides not matched to a gene: 6. In nucleotides, the CDR3 is TGCGCCAGCAGACACGACAGGGCCGAAGCTTTCTTT. The encoded protein is CASRHDRAEAFF.

In this sample, this clonotype turned up a few times. The genes are TRBV5-6 and TRBJ1-2; possible D gene TRBD1, 6 bases. Looked up from germline, CDR1 is SGHDT and CDR2 is YYEEEE. Trimming removed 5 bases from V and 7 bases from J, with 18 bases in between. The CDR3 covers 14 residues. CDR3 nucleotides: TGTGCCAGCAGTTTGACAGGCGTCCTGGGTGGCTACACCTTC. It yields the protein CASSLTGVLGGYTF. The whole variable domain, remainder taken from reference TRBV5-6 and TRBJ1-2, is DAGVTQSPTHLIKTRGQQVTLRCSPKSGHDTVSWYQQALGQGPQFIFQYYEEEERQRGNFPDRFSGHQFPNYSSELNVNALLLGDSALYLCASSLTGVLGGYTFGSGTRLTVV.

This clonotype was observed a few times. The V call is TRBV13, the J call TRBJ2-1; D might be TRBD1 (6 bases). Germline CDR1 PRHDT, CDR2 FYEKMQ (reference sequence). The CDR3 totals 16 residues. V lost 0 bases and J 3 bases, leaving 12 bases between the germline ends. DNA for the CDR3: TGTGCCAGCAGCTTAGGCCCGACAGGACTCTACAATGAGCAGTTCTTC. It codes for CASSLGPTGLYNEQFF.

V usage is TRBV12-3 or TRBV12-4 and J usage is TRBJ2-1; D uncertain. The CDR3 consists of 13 residues. V was pared by 5 bases and J by 7 bases, with 12 bases between. CDR3 in amino acids: CASSRFIGNEQFF. CDR3 nucleotides: TGTGCCAGCAGTCGATTTATTGGGAATGAGCAGTTCTTC.

This clonotype appeared a few times. V usage is TRBV4-1 and J usage is TRBJ2-1, with D hard to call. Germline CDR1 and CDR2: MGHRA and YSYEKL. With 0 bases removed from V and 12 bases from J, the gap between germline ends came to 9 bases. The CDR3 is made up of 12 amino acids. The CDR3 coding sequence is TGCGCCAGCAGCCAAGAGGGTATACGGCAGTTCTTC. As protein: CASSQEGIRQFF.

The V call is TRBV29-1, the J call TRBJ2-3, with 11 positions matching TRBD2. The germline V gene has CDR1 SQVTM and CDR2 ANQGSEA. The CDR3 spans 17 residues. The junction had 11 bases not matched to a gene; V was cut back by 6 bases and J by 0 bases. CDR3 sequence reads: CSVAGTSGRISTDTQYF. CDR3 nucleotides: TGCAGCGTAGCCGGGACTAGCGGCCGAATCAGCACAGATACGCAGTATTTT.

This clonotype appeared many times. This chain connects TRBV13 to TRBJ2-2, with D possibly called TRBD1 or TRBD2 (5 bases each). The CDR3 is made up of 15 amino acids. V was shortened by 5 bases and J by 5 bases, with 15 bases between the two germline ends. Germline CDR1 PRHDT, CDR2 FYEKMQ (reference sequence). CDR3 amino acids: CASSLRGESTGELFF. CDR3 in DNA: TGTGCCAGCAGCCTGAGAGGGGAAAGTACCGGGGAGCTGTTTTTT.

This clonotype showed up many times. At one end, the junction sequence differs from germline, possibly due to a read error. V and J are TRBV29-1 and TRBJ1-2; tentatively, D is TRBD1 (5 bases). CDR1 and CDR2 from the germline V gene are SQVTM and ANQGSEA. This CDR3 has 12 amino acids. The CDR3 protein is CSVAGGAYRYTF. The CDR3 DNA is TGCAGCGTTGCTGGGGGAGCCTATCGCTACACCTTC.

In its sample, this clonotype was seen many times. The chain couples TRBV20-1 to TRBJ2-3, with D tentatively TRBD1 (5 bases). V lost 3 bases and J 5 bases, leaving 15 bases between the germline ends. CDR3 size: 14 residues. Looked up from germline, CDR1 is DFQATT and CDR2 is SNEGSKA (reference sequence). This CDR3 is CSARDKESGDTQYF. The CDR3 DNA is TGCAGTGCTAGGGACAAGGAGTCGGGAGATACGCAGTATTTT.

V gene TRBV6-1 combines with J gene TRBJ1-1; D perhaps matches TRBD1 (6 bases). V was pared by 7 bases and J by 4 bases, with 13 bases between. The germline CDR1 and CDR2 sequences are MNHNS and SASEGT. This CDR3 comprises 13 residues. CDR3 sequence: CASTGTTITEAFF. DNA for the CDR3: TGTGCCAGCACCGGGACAACAATCACTGAAGCTTTCTTT.

This sequence joins TRBV18 and TRBJ2-7; 7 bases line up with TRBD1. CDR1 and CDR2 (germline): KGHSH, LQKENI. Trimming at V came to 6 bases and at J to 5 bases, leaving 7 bases not matched to a gene. This CDR3 has 13 residues. The DNA for the CDR3 is TGTGCCAGCTCTCTTAGGACAGGCAACGAGCAGTACTTC. As protein: CASSLRTGNEQYF.

The chain combines TRBV3-1 with TRBJ2-7, with TRBD1 as a possible D gene (5 bases). Trimming removed 3 bases from V and 3 bases from J, with 15 bases in between. This CDR3 contains 15 residues. Germline V gene data show CDR1 as LGHDT and CDR2 as YNNKEL (reference sequence). The CDR3 here is CASSHARGTGYEQYF. CDR3 DNA sequence: TGTGCCAGCAGCCACGCTAGGGGCACAGGCTACGAGCAGTACTTC.